Listed below are T cell receptor beta chains from one sample, sequenced in a study of control samples from healthy donors and cancer patients. The table came from immunoSEQ multiplex PCR; TCRdb's copy has only in-frame clones and leaves some out. The table lists about 160,000 clones, around 90% of them singletons. Sequenced: blood. The receptor set was obtained from a woman in her twenties or thirties in good health. CDR3s include the opening cysteine and the closing phenylalanine or tryptophan. The order of the fields is clone size, J gene, D gene, V gene, CDR3 DNA, CDR3 protein. The D gene is left open where the match is weak. Rows give clone size only sometimes, using once, few, many, or a class for an expanded clone.

NA | TRBJ2-7 | NA | TRBV6-2/TRBV6-3 | TGTGCCAGCAGTTACGAAATTTTGGCGGTCCGCTCCTACGAGCAGTACTTC | CASSYEILAVRSYEQYF
once | TRBJ2-5 | NA | TRBV28 | TGTGCCAGCACCCTTTGGAGGAGGGCCCAGGCCCAATACCAAGAGACCCAGTACTTC | CASTLWRRAQAQYQETQYF
NA | TRBJ2-4 | NA | TRBV4-1 | TGCGCCAGCAGCCAAATCGGTTTAGCCAAAAACATTCAGTACTTC | CASSQIGLAKNIQYF
NA | TRBJ1-1 | TRBD1 | TRBV19 | TGTGCCAGTAGGGGGGGACAGGTGAACACTGAAGCTTTCTTT | CASRGGQVNTEAFF
once | TRBJ2-2 | NA | TRBV9 | TGTGCCAGCAGCTTGGCTAGCGTGAACACCGGGGAGCTGTTTTTT | CASSLASVNTGELFF
NA | TRBJ1-1 | NA | TRBV19 | TGTGCCAGTAGTATCTTCCCTTCTTCCCAGGCCCTGAACACTGAAGCTTTCTTT | CASSIFPSSQALNTEAFF
NA | TRBJ2-3 | NA | TRBV7-3 | TGTGCCAGCAGCTTAACTGGACCCTCGGATACGCAGTATTTT | CASSLTGPSDTQYF
NA | TRBJ1-1 | TRBD1 | TRBV9 | TGTGCCAGCAGCGAAACAGGGGGCACTGAAGCTTTCTTT | CASSETGGTEAFF
few | TRBJ2-7 | NA | TRBV7-9 | TGTGCCAGCAGAGTAGTGGCTAGGACTGACTCGTACTTC | CASRVVARTDSYF
NA | TRBJ2-7 | NA | TRBV28 | TGTGCCAGCAGTTTATGGGGGGCGCAGACCTACGAGCAGTACTTC | CASSLWGAQTYEQYF
NA | TRBJ2-1 | TRBD1 | TRBV6-6 | TGTGCCAGCAGCCCGGGACAGCCCCGCTACAATGAGCAGTTCTTC | CASSPGQPRYNEQFF
NA | TRBJ1-1 | NA | TRBV7-9 | TGTGCCACCTTCGAAGGGGGGAGCACTGAAGCTTTCTTT | CATFEGGSTEAFF
NA | TRBJ1-2 | NA | TRBV4-1 | TGCGCCAGCAGCCAAGATGGGTACTATGGCTACACCTTC | CASSQDGYYGYTF
NA | TRBJ1-2 | TRBD1 | TRBV18 | TGTGCCAGCTCACCACGTGGGACAGCTAACTATGGCTACACCTTC | CASSPRGTANYGYTF
NA | TRBJ2-7 | NA | TRBV20-1 | TGCAGTGCTAGTAAACCTACCCCGGGATTCTTCTCCTACGAGCAGTACTTC | CSASKPTPGFFSYEQYF
NA | TRBJ2-2 | NA | TRBV7-9 | TGTGCCAGCAGCTTACTAAGGCAGAACACCGGGGAGCTGTTTTTT | CASSLLRQNTGELFF
few | TRBJ2-7 | TRBD2 | TRBV4-3 | TGCGCCAGCAGCCAATTGTCTAGCGGGAGACACGAGCAGTACTTC | CASSQLSSGRHEQYF
NA | TRBJ2-2 | NA | TRBV28 | TGTGCCAGCGCCTTTGGGGGTACGAACACCGGGGAGCTGTTTTTT | CASAFGGTNTGELFF
NA | TRBJ2-7 | NA | TRBV5-1 | TGCGCCAGCAGCTCCCTAGGAGTCCTTCTCTCCTACGAGCAGTACTTC | CASSSLGVLLSYEQYF
once | TRBJ1-5 | NA | TRBV18 | TGTGCCAGCTCACCCAATACAGGAAATCAGCCCCAGCATTTT | CASSPNTGNQPQHF
NA | TRBJ1-5 | NA | TRBV12-5 | TGTGCTAGAGGCGCGGAGAGAGGGAATCAGCCCCAGCATTTT | CARGAERGNQPQHF
NA | TRBJ2-1 | NA | TRBV5-1 | TGCGCCAGCACCTTAGGGCAGGGGTACAATGAGCAGTTCTTC | CASTLGQGYNEQFF
NA | TRBJ2-3 | NA | TRBV9 | TGTGCCAGCAGCACCCGCCCAGGAACAGATACGCAGTATTTT | CASSTRPGTDTQYF
NA | TRBJ1-6 | NA | TRBV28 | TGTGCCAGCAGTTTGGGAGGAAGCGGTTCACCCCTCCACTTT | CASSLGGSGSPLHF
NA | TRBJ1-5 | NA | TRBV30 | TGTGCCTGGAACCGGTATAGCAATCAGCCCCAGCATTTT | CAWNRYSNQPQHF
once | TRBJ2-7 | TRBD1 | TRBV15 | TGTGCCACCAGCAGTGGGGGGACAGGGCTCTACGAGCAGTACTTC | CATSSGGTGLYEQYF
NA | TRBJ1-3 | NA | TRBV7-9 | TGTGCCAGCAGCGGAGAGACGGGGGAAGGGGCTGGAAACACCATATATTTT | CASSGETGEGAGNTIYF
once | TRBJ2-3 | NA | TRBV4-1 | TGCGCCAGCAGCCAAGTAAGTTTGACAGATACGCAGTATTTT | CASSQVSLTDTQYF
NA | TRBJ2-2 | NA | TRBV5-6 | TGTGCCAGCAGCTTAGGGGGAACCGGGGAGCTGTTTTTT | CASSLGGTGELFF
NA | TRBJ1-1 | NA | TRBV15 | TGTGCCACCAGCACGAAATTAAACACTGAAGCTTTCTTT | CATSTKLNTEAFF
NA | TRBJ2-7 | NA | TRBV7-6 | TGTGCCAGCAGCTTAGGTGCGGGGACGAATTACGAGCAGTACTTC | CASSLGAGTNYEQYF
NA | TRBJ2-2 | NA | TRBV28 | TGTGCCAGCAGTTTAGGTGGGGCGGGCACCGGGGAGCTGTTTTTT | CASSLGGAGTGELFF
NA | TRBJ1-4 | NA | TRBV19 | TGTGCCAGTACCGGGGGCCTTGAAAAACTGTTTTTT | CASTGGLEKLFF
NA | TRBJ2-1 | NA | TRBV5-1 | TGCGCCAGCAGCAACGGGTTCCTCGTGTACAATGAGCAGTTCTTC | CASSNGFLVYNEQFF
NA | TRBJ2-7 | NA | TRBV12-5 | TGTGCTAGTGGTTTGGAGGAGGGCTACGAGCAGTACTTC | CASGLEEGYEQYF
NA | TRBJ2-7 | TRBD2 | TRBV7-2 | TGTGCCAGCAGCTTAGCCGGGACTAGCGGGCACTACGAGCAGTACTTC | CASSLAGTSGHYEQYF
NA | TRBJ1-5 | NA | TRBV18 | TGTGCCAGCTCACCGGGGGAGAAGCAGCCCCAGCATTTT | CASSPGEKQPQHF
NA | TRBJ2-1 | NA | TRBV30 | TGTGCCTGGAGTCTGAATGAGCAGTTCTTC | CAWSLNEQFF
NA | TRBJ1-6 | NA | TRBV28 | TGTGCCAGCAGTTTTCAGGGTGAGACTTCACCCCTCCACTTT | CASSFQGETSPLHF
NA | TRBJ2-2 | NA | TRBV9 | TGTGCCAGCAGCGTTGGAGGGGGGACCGGGGAGCTGTTTTTT | CASSVGGGTGELFF
NA | TRBJ1-6 | NA | TRBV25-1 | TGTGCCAGCAGTGGGGGGTCGGGTTCACCCCTCCACTTT | CASSGGSGSPLHF
NA | TRBJ2-1 | NA | TRBV29-1 | TGCAGCGTTGTTTGGCGGGGCTACAATGAGCAGTTCTTC | CSVVWRGYNEQFF
NA | TRBJ1-3 | NA | TRBV5-1 | TGCGCCAGCAGCCCCGGCCGGGACATCTCTGGAAACACCATATATTTT | CASSPGRDISGNTIYF
NA | TRBJ2-5 | NA | TRBV4-1 | TGCGCCAGCAGCCAAGGTGCGAAAGAGACCCAGTACTTC | CASSQGAKETQYF
NA | TRBJ2-3 | NA | TRBV11-2 | TGTGCCAGCAGCTCTAGCGTGACAGATACGCAGTATTTT | CASSSSVTDTQYF
NA | TRBJ2-6 | NA | TRBV18 | TGTGCCAGCTCACACGCCGGAGGCTCTGGGGCCAACGTCCTGACTTTC | CASSHAGGSGANVLTF
NA | TRBJ1-1 | TRBD1 | TRBV7-2 | TGTGCCAGCAGCCTACAGGGGGCGGAGAACACTGAAGCTTTCTTT | CASSLQGAENTEAFF